This T cell receptor beta chain emerged from a study of cytomegalovirus exposure and HLA in healthy donors (TCRdb year 2017). Study-level background: An earlier analysis of about 560 of the donors reported under 300 Gb of sequence data and 117 million unique TCR beta sequences obtained from about 180 million T cells. Approximately 300 gigabases of sequencing data and 91 million or so unique TCR sequences made up an early release that covered nearly 650 HLA-typed donors. Of the 350 to 400 genotyped donors, about 80% fell in the genetic ancestry cluster associated with self-reported Caucasian donors. The aim of the study was to test whether cataloging public T cell receptors could identify signatures of past pathogen exposure. Using immunosequencing, the study profiled T cell repertoires from 640 or so subjects and related those repertoires to cytomegalovirus serostatus. Besides the first cohort of some 670 subjects, a separate validation cohort made up of over 100 different subjects was used. To predict cytomegalovirus infection status, the study brought together high-throughput TCR immunosequencing, statistical association of individual TCRs with disease status, and machine learning. A later analysis re-examined previously published TCR beta repertoires from about 670 donors and added high-resolution HLA genotyping to investigate patterns of TCR occurrence. Rather than using new phenotypic data, the later analysis identified candidate immune exposures from TCR beta sequences and from how often those sequences occurred across donors. An earlier analysis of about 620 of the donors applied high-throughput TCR beta sequencing to assess whether each TCR beta V gene segment acted as functional or pseudogenic. Donor age, sex, ethnicity and CMV serostatus were compiled together with the repertoire data. Genome-wide SNP genotypes for about 60% of the roughly 670 donors were used in a later genetic analysis, which treated that subset as a discovery cohort. All discovery cohort repertoires had been generated using a single sequencing platform. HLA typing included class I and class II loci at four-digit resolution. The number of typed donors differed by locus: about 620-640 for A, B, C, DRB1 and DQB1; approximately 540 for DQA1; approximately 610 for DPA1; and some 430 for DPB1. Four to six DR-DQ haplotypes were handled as single units for association and clustering because linkage in the cohort was strong. Across 300 to 500 genotyped donors of the cohort, an average of 235,054 unique TCR beta nucleotide sequences per donor were sequenced, and approximately 19% of those sequences were non-productive.

Libraries were constructed by the immunoSEQ multiplex PCR assay. The multiplex PCR relied on a mix of 60 forward primers for TCR Vbeta segments and 13 reverse primers for TCR Jbeta segments. A multiplex PCR assay on genomic DNA amplified the CDR3 region of rearranged TCR beta genes. The amplified TCR beta libraries were sequenced on the Illumina HiSeq System as 87-base-pair reads. In the original analysis: A later analysis counted tens of millions of unique TCR beta chains across the 500 to 850 repertoires, and 9 million to 14 million of these chains were shared by at least two donors. Raw reads were error-corrected and collapsed into unique sequences by a nearest-neighbor algorithm in which closely related sequences were merged to remove PCR and sequencing errors. To assign V, D and J gene segments, CDR3 sequences were aligned to IMGT reference sequences. For a sequence to be retained, a match of at least six nucleotides to both a V gene segment and a J gene segment was required. Rearrangements were called productive when the CDR3 lacked stop codons and stayed in frame with V and J; all others were non-productive. CDR3 was defined according to IMGT convention as the region running from the second conserved V-encoded cysteine to the conserved J-encoded phenylalanine. In an earlier analysis of roughly 610 of the donors, sequences lacking an unambiguous match to a single V gene segment were excluded. In an earlier analysis of about 590 of the donors, a V segment was called functional when productive rearrangements were above 56.7%, and segregating when the standard deviation between donors exceeded 5%. A statistical classification framework was developed to diagnose cytomegalovirus status using the catalog of TCR beta chain sequences. In a later analysis, TCR nucleotide sequences were compared against IMGT/GENE-DB human TR gene sequences so that V and J genes could be assigned. A later analysis assigned CDR3 sequences and most-parsimonious VDJ recombination scenarios with the TCRdist pipeline. In a later analysis, each TCR beta chain was defined by its CDR3 amino acid sequence together with its V-gene family, and reads without a unique V-gene family were excluded. A later analysis removed 592 highly shared, low-generation-probability nucleotide sequences to deal with suspected cross-contamination and a sequencing artifact. For each public chain, a later analysis derived a clonal expansion index from normalized ranks of inferred template counts within each repertoire. In a later analysis, generation probabilities were computed using a VDJ recombination model fitted to out-of-frame rearrangements, and the results were checked against IGoR. In a later analysis, TCR-TCR, TCR-HLA and TCR-CMV co-occurrence was scored with hypergeometric tests, and a repertoire-size bias correction was applied to TCR pairs. In a later analysis, false discovery rates were estimated by permuting HLA or CMV assignments 20 times. In a later analysis, co-occurring TCRs were grouped with DBSCAN, and TCRdist sequence similarity was added when clustering was performed within HLA-allele-positive subsets. For co-occurrence clustering, repertoires with fewer than 30,000 or more than 120,000 public chains were excluded, along with a handful of repertoires with anomalous nucleotide sharing. Held by TCRdb, this immuneACCESS table contains in-frame sequences only and omits some clones. Under half of the omission traces to an unresolved V gene where checked; the cause of the rest is unknown. The V and J calls and clone size are taken from that table; D and trimming were inferred from the DNA. Here the sample has some 110,000 clones; around 66% occur a single time. About 8.1% of the sample lies in the top ten.

General findings and caveats noted by the study authors: A further reported finding was that TCR beta sequences accurately predicted the HLA-A and HLA-B alleles for most subjects in the first cohort. A later genetic analysis reported fewer N-insertions in productive TCRs among donors in an Asian-associated ancestry cluster than the roughly 700-donor mean. In an earlier analysis of 450 to 750 of the donors, most TCR beta V segments appeared in productive rearrangements about 87% or about 30% of the time, broadly matching IMGT annotations. When HLA alleles, especially DR and DQ, strongly co-occurred, TCR associations were difficult to assign to individual alleles. A total of fewer than 200 TCR beta chains were listed by the study as associated with cytomegalovirus. Three of the identified cytomegalovirus-associated TCR beta chains were confirmed in vitro to be specific for cytomegalovirus antigens. Some IMGT-functional V segments, including TRBV6-2 and TRBV6-3, could not be distinguished by the 87-base-pair reads and were therefore excluded. A later analysis found that most CMV-associated TCR beta chains appeared HLA-restricted, with HLA associations seemingly driven largely by CMV exposure. Presence/absence analyses assumed roughly uniform sequencing depth across donors, an assumption that may not hold. A later analysis reported that several top co-occurrence clusters appeared linked to parvovirus B19, influenza, CMV and Epstein-Barr virus. Compared with equally common non-associated chains, HLA-associated TCR beta chains in a later analysis were more clonally expanded and had lower generation probabilities. A cluster of highly shared sequence variants was judged likely to be a technical artifact of the sequencing pipeline. Because HLA typing was unavailable for some donors at each locus, only the typed subset was used in association tests. The authors suggested that the approach could potentially be extended to other disease states and immunological phenotypes. A later analysis associated 15,000 to 20,000 TCR beta sequences with specific HLA alleles at a false discovery rate of 0.05. The earlier analysis of approximately 540 of the donors excluded about 16 rarely observed V segments, including chromosome 9 orphons, because counts were too low. In a later analysis, TCR association rates were found to vary across HLA loci, with the most associated TCRs seen for DRB1 alleles and the fewest for HLA-C alleles. Only TCR beta chains were sequenced in this cohort, and the absence of alpha or paired-chain data limited detectable features. Correlated functional status among segregating V segments might be attributable to linkage disequilibrium, but an unknown experimental factor could not be ruled out. Most TCR sequences were seen in very few donors, while some public TCRs were found in many individuals. The classifier was reported to diagnose cytomegalovirus status with high specificity and sensitivity in both the original and validation cohorts. An association between a missense DCLRE1C variant and V-gene and J-gene trimming of TCR beta chains was found in a later genetic analysis and replicated in an independent cohort. The only immune exposure information available for the cohort was CMV serostatus.

In regard to this clone: Its antigen has not been determined. It has no much larger one-base neighbor in the sample; base qualities were not kept.

In total, around 600 healthy bone marrow donors made up the cohort. Cohort members were all nominally healthy when sampled, although unrecorded immune exposures were likely present. The donor tested CMV seropositive and was one of the 289 seropositive cohort members. Every donor gave a peripheral blood sample, and the peripheral blood mononuclear cells from that sample were used for TCR beta sequencing. Genomic DNA was extracted from the blood cell samples with the Qiagen DNeasy Blood Extraction Kit. For CDR1 and CDR2, the germline V gene lists MNHNS and SASEGT. Deletion took 4 bases off V and 2 bases off J, with a span of 15 bases between the germline ends. Including the terminal cysteine and phenylalanine, the CDR3 comprises 16 residues. Here the CDR3 DNA is all that survives: 48 bases in frame from base 1.

The chain is made from TRBV6-1 and TRBJ1-5; no D gene is confidently identified. The sequence was obtained from a woman aged 40 to 50 in good health and CMV-seropositive. The sequenced material came from PBMCs. The CDR3 corresponds to CASSGAWGGGNQPQHF. The bases read TGTGCCAGCAGTGGTGCCTGGGGAGGCGGCAATCAGCCCCAGCATTTT.